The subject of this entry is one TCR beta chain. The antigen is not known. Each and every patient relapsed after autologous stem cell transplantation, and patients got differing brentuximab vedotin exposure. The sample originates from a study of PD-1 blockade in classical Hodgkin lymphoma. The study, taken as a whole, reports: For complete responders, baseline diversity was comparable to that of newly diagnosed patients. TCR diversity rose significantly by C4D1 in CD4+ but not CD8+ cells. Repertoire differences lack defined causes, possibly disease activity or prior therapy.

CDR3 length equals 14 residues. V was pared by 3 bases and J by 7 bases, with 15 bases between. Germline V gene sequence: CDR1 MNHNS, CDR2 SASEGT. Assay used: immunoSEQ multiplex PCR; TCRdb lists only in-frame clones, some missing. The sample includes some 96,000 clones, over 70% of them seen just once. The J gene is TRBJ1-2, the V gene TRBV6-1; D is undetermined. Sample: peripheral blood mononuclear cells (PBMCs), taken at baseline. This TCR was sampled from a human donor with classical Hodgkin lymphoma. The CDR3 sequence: CASSEVETLGGYTF. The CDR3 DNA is TGTGCCAGCAGTGAGGTAGAAACCCTCGGTGGCTACACCTTC.